One sample yielded the 24 T cell receptor beta chains listed below, sequenced in a study of blood T cell repertoires in COVID-19. Data came from immunoSEQ multiplex PCR; TCRdb stores just in-frame clones and leaves some out. Of about 180,000 clones in the sample, approximately 90% were seen once. The specimen sequenced was peripheral blood. These receptor sequences come from a man aged 18 to 29 who had recovered from COVID-19.

The chain couples TRBV5-1 to TRBJ2-1; 10 bases line up with TRBD2. Germline values: CDR1 SGHRS, CDR2 YFSETQ. The CDR3 spans 15 residues. Losses at the gene ends were 0 bases for V and 8 bases for J; bases not matched to a gene: 5. The CDR3 here is CASSLASGSSDEQFF. CDR3 coding DNA: TGCGCCAGCAGCTTGGCTAGCGGGAGTTCTGATGAGCAGTTCTTC.

This clone has just a few counts. J is TRBJ1-1 and V is TRBV14, with 7 bases identical to TRBD1. With V trimmed by 3 bases and J by 0 bases, 1 base remained unmatched. Germline CDR1 and CDR2: SGHDN and FVKESK. The CDR3 totals 14 residues. The CDR3 loop is CASSQTGMNTEAFF. The DNA of the CDR3 is TGTGCCAGCAGCCAGACAGGGATGAACACTGAAGCTTTCTTT.

The chain joins TRBV28 to TRBJ2-1, with 7 bases lining up with TRBD1. Germline CDR1 MDHEN, CDR2 SYDVKM. This CDR3 contains 15 residues. V dropped 5 bases and J dropped 8; count of bases not matched to a gene: 12. CDR3 DNA: TGTGCCAGCAGTCCCAGGGGGTACACGGATCATGAGCAGTTCTTC. Amino acids: CASSPRGYTDHEQFF. Drawing the rest from reference TRBV28 and TRBJ2-1, the complete variable domain is DVKVTQSSRYLVKRTGEKVFLECVQDMDHENMFWYRQDPGLGLRLIYFSYDVKMKEKGDIPEGYSVSREKKERFSLILESASTNQTSMYLCASSPRGYTDHEQFFGPGTRLTVL.

The chain carries TRBV18 and TRBJ1-1; TRBD1 aligns across 10 bases. This CDR3 spans 15 amino acids. The V gene's germline CDR1 is KGHSH and CDR2 LQKENI. V lost 5 bases and J lost 0; bases outside the gene matches: 3. For the CDR3, the DNA is TGTGCCAGCTCATTGGGACAGGGGATGAACACTGAAGCTTTCTTT. Its translation is CASSLGQGMNTEAFF.

This clone came up once. This sequence joins TRBV7-9 and TRBJ2-5; TRBD2 agrees at 11 bases. Trimming took 1 base from V and 1 from J; bases not matched to a gene: 8. CDR3 length: 18 residues. Germline CDR1 reads SEHNR; CDR2 reads FQNEAQ (reference sequence). The CDR3 region is CASSLGRLAGRLQETQYF. The CDR3 DNA reads TGTGCCAGCAGCTTAGGGAGACTAGCGGGAAGACTCCAAGAGACCCAGTACTTC.

V and J are TRBV3-1 (or the pseudogene TRBV3-2) and TRBJ2-3, with D uncertain. Trimming stripped 4 bases from V and 0 bases from J, with 14 bases between. Germline V gives CDR1 LGHDT, CDR2 YNNKEL (reference sequence). CDR3 length: 16 residues. DNA for the CDR3: TGTGCCAGCAGCCGCCTAGAGAGAACTAGCACAGATACGCAGTATTTT. As protein: CASSRLERTSTDTQYF.

The chain is built from TRBV5-1 and TRBJ2-7, with 9 nucleotides matching TRBD1. With V trimmed by 9 bases and J by 5 bases, 15 bases remained unmatched. The CDR3 is 15 amino acids. The germline gives CDR1 SGHRS, CDR2 YFSETQ. In DNA form, the CDR3 reads TGCGCCACTCGGAGACGGACAGGGGAGTTCAACGAGCAGTACTTC. Its protein is CATRRRTGEFNEQYF. Full variable domain (rest looked up from reference TRBV5-1 and TRBJ2-7): KAGVTQTPRYLIKTRGQQVTLSCSPISGHRSVSWYQQTPGQGLQFLFEYFSETQRNKGNFPGRFSGRQFSNSRSEMNVSTLELGDSALYLCATRRRTGEFNEQYFGPGTRLTVT.

The chain employs TRBV5-6 and TRBJ2-6, with D perhaps matching TRBD2 (5 bases). This CDR3 region has 16 residues. V shed 2 bases and J shed 0 bases, with 9 bases lying between them. Germline V lookup: CDR1 SGHDT, CDR2 YYEEEE. The CDR3 loop reads CASSFGGPSGANVLTF. The CDR3 coding sequence is TGTGCCAGCAGCTTTGGAGGTCCCTCTGGGGCCAACGTCCTGACTTTC.

The chain carries TRBV4-1 and TRBJ2-5; 7 nucleotides line up with TRBD2. The germline V gene has CDR1 MGHRA and CDR2 YSYEKL. J was trimmed by 1 base and V by 3 bases; bases with no gene match: 2. The CDR3 sequence is 14 residues long. CDR3 residues: CASSQVAGQETQYF. The DNA for the CDR3 is TGCGCCAGCAGCCAGGTAGCGGGCCAAGAGACCCAGTACTTC.

The chain is built from TRBV5-6 and TRBJ2-3; D is unresolved. The CDR3 sequence is 13 residues long. CDR1 is SGHDT, CDR2 YYEEEE, per germline. V was cut by 5 bases and J by 4 bases, with 11 bases left in between. The CDR3 here is CASRKRRADTQYF. CDR3 nucleotide sequence: TGTGCCAGCAGGAAGAGGAGAGCAGATACGCAGTATTTT.

This sequence joins TRBV5-6 and TRBJ1-1; no clear D. The V gene's germline CDR1 is SGHDT and CDR2 YYEEEE. V lost 4 bases and J 1 base, leaving 17 bases between the germline ends. The CDR3 contains 16 residues. CDR3 DNA sequence: TGTGCCAGCAGCCCCCGCGTTGAGCGGAGGAACACTGAAGCTTTCTTT. This codes for CASSPRVERRNTEAFF.

The chain has TRBV7-2 and TRBJ1-5, with no clear D. This CDR3 spans 16 amino acids. The V gene's germline CDR1 is SGHTA and CDR2 FQGNSA. Trimming pared 1 base from V and 0 bases from J, leaving 10 bases between. CDR3 amino acids: CASSLGQLTSNQPQHF. CDR3 nucleotide sequence: TGTGCCAGCAGCTTAGGCCAACTTACTAGCAATCAGCCCCAGCATTTT.

The rearrangement joins TRBV7-9 to TRBJ2-7; 7 bases line up with TRBD2. Germline CDR1 SEHNR, CDR2 FQNEAQ (reference sequence). The CDR3 consists of 14 residues. Trimming took 1 base from V and 3 from J; bases not matched to a gene: 3. Written as DNA, the CDR3 is TGTGCCAGCAGCTTAGTTGGGGGGGTCTACGAGCAGTACTTC. This encodes CASSLVGGVYEQYF.

This sequence joins TRBV6-5 and TRBJ1-1; D perhaps matches TRBD1 (5 bases). Trimming removed 2 bases at V and 1 base at J, with 5 bases between. The CDR3 is 13 residues long. The germline V gene has CDR1 MNHEY and CDR2 SVGAGI. CDR3 coding DNA: TGTGCCAGCAGTTACCAGGGGAACACTGAAGCTTTCTTT. Protein product: CASSYQGNTEAFF.

The rearrangement joins TRBV4-1 to TRBJ2-4; the match to TRBD1 covers 9 bases. Germline CDR1 MGHRA, CDR2 YSYEKL. This CDR3 is 16 amino acids long. The trim removed 4 bases at V and 8 bases at J, leaving 12 bases unmatched. CDR3 nucleotide sequence: TGCGCCAGCAGCCCCCTGGACAGGGGAGATATCGACATTCAGTACTTC. This codes for CASSPLDRGDIDIQYF.

The rearrangement links TRBV27 to TRBJ2-3; 8 bases align to TRBD2. V shed 6 bases, J shed 2 bases, and the junction held 16 bases outside the gene matches. Germline CDR1 and CDR2: MNHEY and SMNVEV (reference sequence). The CDR3 totals 18 residues. The CDR3, as DNA: TGTGCCAGCAGCCCCCACGGTGAGCGGGAGATGTTCACAGATACGCAGTATTTT. Amino acids: CASSPHGEREMFTDTQYF.

The chain employs TRBV18 and TRBJ1-4, with D uncertain. The V gene's germline CDR1 is KGHSH and CDR2 LQKENI. This CDR3 region has 12 residues. The ends were cut back, 5 bases at V and 8 bases at J, with 9 bases in the middle. The CDR3 reads CASSSAEEKLFF. CDR3 DNA: TGTGCCAGCTCATCCGCGGAGGAAAAACTGTTTTTT.

The chain is built from TRBV28 and TRBJ1-5; 9 nucleotides match TRBD1. V shed 7 bases and J 1 base; nucleotides not matched to a gene: 11. Germline V gene data show CDR1 as MDHEN and CDR2 as SYDVKM. The CDR3 contains 17 residues. The CDR3 loop reads CASNGQGLGKSNQPQHF. The DNA for the CDR3 is TGTGCCAGCAACGGACAGGGGTTGGGTAAAAGCAATCAGCCCCAGCATTTT.

This rearrangement joins TRBV29-1 to TRBJ1-1; tentative D call: TRBD1 (5 bases). V dropped 0 bases and J dropped 5 bases, with 19 bases sitting between them. The CDR3 length is 16 residues. Germline V gene sequence: CDR1 SQVTM, CDR2 ANQGSEA. The CDR3 loop reads CSVEDPGQAGRTEAFF. As DNA, the CDR3 is TGCAGCGTTGAAGATCCAGGTCAGGCAGGGCGAACTGAAGCTTTCTTT.

This clone showed up just a few times. The rearrangement links TRBV10-1 to TRBJ2-3, with 14 nucleotides matching TRBD2. The ends lost 9 bases at V and 8 bases at J; junction bases unmatched: 7. Per germline, CDR1 WNHNN and CDR2 SYGVQD (reference sequence). The CDR3 length is 14 residues. The CDR3 is CASTSGLAGGTQYF. For the CDR3, the DNA is TGCGCCAGTACTTCAGGACTAGCGGGAGGTACGCAGTATTTT.

The rearrangement links TRBV18 to TRBJ1-5, with D uncertain. The CDR3 length is 13 residues. Per germline, CDR1 KGHSH and CDR2 LQKENI. V lost 2 bases and J lost 4, with 6 bases in between. The CDR3 DNA reads TGTGCCAGCTCACCAGGGAGGAATCAGCCCCAGCATTTT. This codes for CASSPGRNQPQHF.

This sequence joins TRBV29-1 and TRBJ2-2, with 9 bases lining up with TRBD1. The CDR3 is made up of 17 amino acids. The ends lost 5 bases at V and 7 bases at J; junction bases unmatched: 17. Germline V lookup: CDR1 SQVTM, CDR2 ANQGSEA. CDR3 nucleotide sequence: TGCAGCGTTCGAGACGGGACAGGGTGGACTGGGGACGGGGAGCTGTTTTTT. Its translation: CSVRDGTGWTGDGELFF.

The DNA for the CDR3 is TGTGCCAGCAGCCCTGTCGCTAGCGGACAAGAGACCCAGTACTTC. It specifies CASSPVASGQETQYF. The chain employs TRBV11-3 and TRBJ2-5; 7 nucleotides align to TRBD2. Germline trimming cut 5 bases from V and 2 bases from J; bases unmatched to any gene: 8. CDR3 length equals 15 residues. The germline V gene has CDR1 SGHNT and CDR2 YENEEA.

The chain is built from TRBV27 and TRBJ2-7; 7 positions match TRBD2. This CDR3 has 15 amino acids. Germline-derived CDR1 and CDR2 are MNHEY and SMNVEV (reference sequence). With V trimmed by 5 bases and J by 4 bases, 11 bases remained unmatched. The CDR3, as DNA: TGTGCCAGCAGTGGAGCGGGACGGAGCACTTACGAGCAGTACTTC. Its protein product is CASSGAGRSTYEQYF.